This T cell receptor beta chain was identified during a study of beta chain features in type 1 diabetes (dated by TCRdb to 2016 to 2019). A note on the overall study: Patients and healthy donors did not differ in mean age, gender distribution, total cell number or subset yield. A total of roughly 100,000,000 sorted cells were examined across all samples, and the number of cells per subset was strongly correlated with RNA yield. In the study, TCRB repertoires of sorted circulating CD4+ T cell subsets from recently diagnosed type 1 diabetes patients were compared with those of matched healthy donors. Whereas all 28 donors provided naive and central memory subsets, regulatory and stem cell-like memory subsets were isolated from just 8 patients and about eight healthy donors. Summary of the overall study and its limitations: PCR may preferentially amplify shorter templates, but because patient and control samples were amplified and corrected together, any resulting skew would affect both groups equally. At VDJ recombination sites, patients with type 1 diabetes made fewer insertions and deleted more nucleotides, a pattern implying thymic rearrangement abnormalities. Because cDNA rather than genomic DNA was sequenced, highly expressing activated cells could have been over-represented, although no difference in activation and CD3 levels was found between groups. Naive, central memory and regulatory TCRB repertoires appeared to be more alike among patients than among healthy donors. In all four CD4+ subsets, TCRB CDR3 length was moderately but significantly shorter in type 1 diabetes patients. Only small numbers of individuals were included in the HLA sub-analyses, which left unresolved whether HLA type had any influence on TCRB rearrangement.

This clone was recorded a few times. The specificity of this receptor is unknown. Within one base of it there is no much larger clone, and no base qualities were kept. CDR1 SNHLY and CDR2 FYNNEI are derived from the germline V gene. The CDR3 covers 15 residues, taking in both the cysteine and the phenylalanine. CDR3 DNA is the only sequence kept; it has 45 bases, read in frame from the first base. Compared with germline, V lacks 6 bases and J lacks 2 bases; bases without a gene match: 6. Each donor gave one peripheral blood draw, approximately 120 mL on average, collected into heparinised tubes. Naive, central memory, regulatory and stem cell-like memory CD4+ T cells were sorted on a BD FACSAria II using a panel including CD45RO, CCR7, CD25, CD127, CD95 and CD27. All sorted populations exceeded 95% purity. PBMCs were isolated right away by Lymphoprep density gradient centrifugation and were stained directly, without culture. So that batch effects would be minimized, each experiment stained and sorted samples in pairs, pairing one healthy donor with one patient.

The entire isolated RNA was reverse transcribed using the High Capacity cDNA Reverse Transcription Kit, and thus expressed TCRB transcripts were sequenced. Deep immunoSEQ sequencing was applied to naive, central memory and regulatory T cell samples, giving an average of around 3.8 million total reads per sample. After sorted cells were lysed in RLT buffer, RNA was extracted with DNase-treated RNeasy Micro or Mini kits, with the choice depending on cell number. Each cell subset was processed separately to prevent cross-contamination, with patient and healthy donor samples processed together. TCRB sequences were amplified from cDNA with the immunoSEQ multiplex PCR, producing 87-bp fragments spanning the CDR3 region. The amplicons were sequenced using the Illumina HiSeq platform. Concerning the study's data processing: Synthetic template baselines were used to correct PCR bias computationally, reads within Hamming distance 2 were collapsed, and singletons that could not be merged were discarded. Reads were aligned against IMGT so that V, D and J genes, CDR3 length and insertions or deletions at six rearrangement sites could be assigned. Within each subset, clonotype counts were normalized to sorted cell number, and only after that were true diversity and Gini coefficients computed with the tcR R package. The overlap coefficient, calculated on TCRB nucleotide sequences, was used to measure repertoire sharing. Held by TCRdb, this immuneACCESS table contains in-frame sequences only and omits some clones. Under half of the omission traces to an unresolved V gene where checked; the cause of the rest is unknown. V, J and clone size derive from that table, while D and trimming were established from the DNA sequence. Across this sample there are about 70,000 clones, with around 49% seen only once. Roughly 0.65% of the sample is in the top ten clones.

The TCR sequence derives from a man younger than 40 with type 1 diabetes. The receptor chain draws on TRBV2 and TRBJ2-3; TRBD1 agrees with 9 junctional bases. The material sequenced was central memory CD4+ T cells from blood. The CDR3 region: CASSPGTGITDTQYF. In nucleotide form, the sequence is TGTGCCAGCAGCCCCGGGACAGGGATCACAGATACGCAGTATTTT.